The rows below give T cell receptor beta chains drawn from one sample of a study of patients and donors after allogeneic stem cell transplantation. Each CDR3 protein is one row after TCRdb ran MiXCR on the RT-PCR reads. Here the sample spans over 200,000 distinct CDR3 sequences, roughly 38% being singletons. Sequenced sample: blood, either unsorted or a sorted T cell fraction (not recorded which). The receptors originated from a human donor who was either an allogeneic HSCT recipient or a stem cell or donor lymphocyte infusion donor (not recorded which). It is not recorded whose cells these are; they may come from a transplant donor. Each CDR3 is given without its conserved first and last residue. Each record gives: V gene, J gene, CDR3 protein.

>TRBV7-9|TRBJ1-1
ASSFGQEAF
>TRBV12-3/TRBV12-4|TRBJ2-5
ASSFRGGVAEETQY
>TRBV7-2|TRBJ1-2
ASSLTGRYGYT
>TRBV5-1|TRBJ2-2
ASNSAHTGELF
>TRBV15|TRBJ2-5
ATSRDVESRGTQY
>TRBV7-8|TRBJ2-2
ASSLRDRAGELF
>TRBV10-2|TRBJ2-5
ASSEGPAGPQY
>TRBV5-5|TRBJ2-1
ASSHLRAVNNEQF
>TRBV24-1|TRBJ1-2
ATQQGDYGYT
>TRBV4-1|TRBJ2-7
ASSQERGGLNEQY
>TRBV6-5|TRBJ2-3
ASSTRTSPAQY
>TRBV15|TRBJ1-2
ATSRGDSPYGYT
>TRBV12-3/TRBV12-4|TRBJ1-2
ASSQEGLGYGYT
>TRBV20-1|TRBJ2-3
SARDVGERGGTDTQY
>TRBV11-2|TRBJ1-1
ASSKRTELNTEAF
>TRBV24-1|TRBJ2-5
ATSDSTQGRLETQY
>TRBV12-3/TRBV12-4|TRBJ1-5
ASSPLGTAGNQPQH
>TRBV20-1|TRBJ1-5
SAREGGLGPQH
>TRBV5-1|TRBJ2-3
ASSQEPITDTQY
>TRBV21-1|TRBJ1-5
ASSKDNGQPQH
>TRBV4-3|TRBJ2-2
ASSQGGTEQGAGELF
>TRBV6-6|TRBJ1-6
ASSYRAANSPLH
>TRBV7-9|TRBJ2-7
ASSAPGQGWSYEQY
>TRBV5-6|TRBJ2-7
ASSLVGQGLYEQY
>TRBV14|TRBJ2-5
ASSQDWETQY
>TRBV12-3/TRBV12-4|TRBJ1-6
ASSLGFRPLH
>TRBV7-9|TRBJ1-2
ASSWGTGHGYT
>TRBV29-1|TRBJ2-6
SVGAANVLT
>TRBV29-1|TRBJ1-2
SVVPGLSGGPNYGYT